This passage covers 18 T cell receptor beta chains from one sample sequenced in a study of T cell changes during pregnancy in multiple sclerosis. Repertoires were generated with immunoSEQ multiplex PCR, while TCRdb's copy carries only in-frame clones and drops some. The repertoire holds over a thousand clones, about 80% seen once, with approximately 51% in the top ten. Sequenced: CD4+ T cells from PBMCs (not recorded whether the cells were cultured). The receptors were gathered from a female patient with multiple sclerosis, enrolled in a pregnancy study. Some clones in this sample may be carry-over from other donors' samples.

V usage is TRBV6-1 and J usage is TRBJ2-1, with 7 bases aligning to TRBD1. The germline V gene has CDR1 MNHNS and CDR2 SASEGT. The junction had 9 bases not matched to a gene; V was cut back by 8 bases and J by 8 bases. The CDR3 is 13 residues long. The CDR3 DNA reads TGTGCCAGCCGCCACCAGGGGGTCGATGAGCAGTTCTTC. Translating gives CASRHQGVDEQFF.

This chain connects TRBV25-1 to TRBJ1-4; D may be TRBD1 (5 bases). There are 15 residues in the CDR3. Deletions cut 4 bases from V and 4 bases from J, with 13 bases between. From germline, CDR1 is MGHDK and CDR2 SYGVNS. The CDR3 protein is CASSAEQVFNEKLFF. CDR3 nucleotide sequence: TGTGCCAGCAGTGCCGAACAGGTCTTTAATGAAAAACTGTTTTTT.

V is TRBV18 and J is TRBJ1-5; D may be TRBD1 (5 bases). V gave up 3 bases and J gave up 2 bases, with 11 bases separating them. The CDR3 spans 15 residues. Looked up from germline, CDR1 is KGHSH and CDR2 is LQKENI. This chain's CDR3 is CASSPGVDRNQPQHF. The CDR3 DNA reads TGTGCCAGCTCACCGGGGGTGGATCGCAATCAGCCCCAGCATTTT.

V is TRBV29-1 and J is TRBJ2-7; 7 bases agree with TRBD1. J was trimmed by 2 bases and V by 4 bases; bases with no gene match: 5. CDR1 is SQVTM, CDR2 ANQGSEA, per germline. This CDR3 is built from 13 residues. For the CDR3, the DNA is TGCAGCGTTGTAGGGGACAGTACCTACGAGCAGTACTTC. Translated: CSVVGDSTYEQYF.

The chain has TRBV9 and TRBJ1-2; D perhaps matches TRBD1 (5 bases). Trimming pared 3 bases from V and 5 bases from J, leaving 17 bases between. Germline CDR1 SGDLS, CDR2 YYNGEE. The CDR3 sequence is 15 residues long. The CDR3 is CASSATGVRRYGYTF. The CDR3 nucleotides read TGTGCCAGCAGCGCTACGGGGGTTAGGCGATATGGCTACACCTTC.

The chain employs TRBV7-2 and TRBJ1-4, with TRBD1 as a possible D gene (5 bases). Germline CDR1 and CDR2: SGHTA and FQGNSA. The CDR3 covers 14 residues. The V end was cut by 1 base, the J end by 7 bases, with 10 bases between. In nucleotides, the CDR3 is TGTGCCAGCAGCTTAGGGCCCGGGGGTGAAAAACTGTTTTTT. It translates to CASSLGPGGEKLFF.

This clone has just a few counts. The chain is built from TRBV6-5 and TRBJ2-7; D might be TRBD1 (5 bases). CDR1 and CDR2 from the germline V gene are MNHEY and SVGAGI. V was shortened by 6 bases and J by 0 bases, with 15 bases between the two germline ends. The CDR3 length is 15 residues. The CDR3 loop reads CASSSDSFSSYEQYF. The CDR3 nucleotides read TGTGCCAGCAGCTCCGACAGCTTCAGCTCCTACGAGCAGTACTTC.

The chain combines TRBV4-1 with TRBJ1-1; D is perhaps TRBD1 (6 bases). The germline V and J ends were trimmed by 5 bases and 0 bases, with 13 bases remaining between them. The CDR3 loop spans 15 amino acids. Germline loops: CDR1 MGHRA, CDR2 YSYEKL. CDR3: CASSTGHPMNTEAFF. CDR3 nucleotides: TGCGCCAGCAGCACGGGACACCCTATGAACACTGAAGCTTTCTTT.

The chain links TRBV18 to TRBJ1-2; D is unresolved. Germline assignment: CDR1 KGHSH and CDR2 LQKENI. The CDR3 loop spans 15 amino acids. V shed 3 bases and J shed 2 bases, with 13 bases lying between them. The CDR3 DNA reads TGTGCCAGCTCACCCCAACAGCCACGGAACTATGGCTACACCTTC. Encoded protein: CASSPQQPRNYGYTF.

The chain carries TRBV7-8 and TRBJ2-7; D is tentatively TRBD1 or TRBD2 (6 bases each). V lost 3 bases and J lost 3, with 12 bases in between. CDR3 length: 14 residues. Germline V gene sequence: CDR1 SGHVS, CDR2 FQNEAQ. CDR3 residues: CASSLGGKVYEQYF. The DNA of the CDR3 is TGTGCCAGCAGCTTGGGGGGCAAAGTCTACGAGCAGTACTTC. Full variable domain (outside the CDR3, taken from reference TRBV7-8 and TRBJ2-7): GAGVSQSPRYKVAKRGQDVALRCDPISGHVSLFWYQQALGQGPEFLTYFQNEAQLDKSGLPSDRFFAERPEGSVSTLKIQRTQQEDSAVYLCASSLGGKVYEQYFGPGTRLTVT.

The chain combines TRBV19 with TRBJ2-7; D remains ambiguous. Trimming left V 7 bases short and J 0 bases short, with 10 bases between. Germline V gives CDR1 LNHDA, CDR2 SQIVND (reference sequence). This CDR3 has 13 amino acids. CDR3 in amino acids: CASNGRSSYEQYF. In DNA form, the CDR3 reads TGTGCCAGTAACGGCAGGAGCTCCTACGAGCAGTACTTC.

J is TRBJ2-2 and V is TRBV7-2; TRBD2 matches 8 bases. The CDR3 sequence is 16 residues long. The germline gives CDR1 SGHTA, CDR2 FQGNSA. The junction had 6 bases not matched to a gene; V was cut back by 1 base and J by 5 bases. Here the CDR3 reads CASSLGVTSVTGELFF. CDR3 sequence (DNA): TGTGCCAGCAGCTTAGGGGTGACTAGCGTTACCGGGGAGCTGTTTTTT.

This chain uses TRBV4-3 with TRBJ2-4; TRBD1 aligns across 7 bases. Germline CDR1 and CDR2: LGHNA and YSLEER. CDR3 size: 17 residues. The ends lost 3 bases at V and 6 bases at J; junction bases unmatched: 14. The CDR3, as DNA: TGCGCCAGCAGCCAGGGGGACAGTCGGATCCGGGGAAACATTCAGTACTTC. Translating it yields CASSQGDSRIRGNIQYF.

V is TRBV5-6 and J is TRBJ2-7; tentative D call: TRBD1 (6 bases). The CDR3 length is 14 residues. CDR1 and CDR2 from the germline V gene are SGHDT and YYEEEE. The V and J ends lost 2 bases and 2 bases respectively, with 11 bases between them. CDR3 amino acids: CASSFPGVTYEQYF. The CDR3 bases are TGTGCCAGCAGCTTCCCAGGGGTTACCTACGAGCAGTACTTC.

The J gene is TRBJ2-3, the V gene TRBV7-9; 11 bases align to TRBD2. The CDR3 is made up of 17 amino acids. V trimming: 4 bases; J trimming: 0 bases; junction bases outside the gene matches: 6. Looked up from germline, CDR1 is SEHNR and CDR2 is FQNEAQ (reference sequence). The CDR3 reads CASSYGLAGRSTDTQYF. The CDR3 nucleotides are TGTGCCAGCAGCTACGGACTAGCGGGCCGGAGCACAGATACGCAGTATTTT. Combining the CDR3 with reference TRBV7-9 and TRBJ2-3 gives the whole variable domain DTGVSQNPRHKITKRGQNVTFRCDPISEHNRLYWYRQTLGQGPEFLTYFQNEAQLEKSRLLSDRFSAERPKGSFSTLEIQRTEQGDSAMYLCASSYGLAGRSTDTQYFGPGTRLTVL.

This clone was detected only once. The genes are TRBV2 and TRBJ1-1; no clear D gene. Germline V gene data show CDR1 as SNHLY and CDR2 as FYNNEI. This CDR3 is built from 10 residues. Trimming took 3 bases from V and 10 from J, leaving 6 bases between them. CDR3 in DNA: TGTGCCAGCAGTGAGTGGGGAGCTTTCTTT. Translated: CASSEWGAFF. The full variable domain, its missing parts supplied by reference TRBV2 and TRBJ1-1, is EPEVTQTPSHQVTQMGQEVILRCVPISNHLYFYWYRQILGQKVEFLVSFYNNEISEKSEIFDDQFSVERPDGSNFTLKIRSTKLEDSAMYFCASSEWGAFFGQGTRLTVV.

By share, this clone counts as medium-sized. The chain is built from TRBV5-1 and TRBJ2-2; D is ambiguous. The V end was cut by 2 bases, the J end by 2 bases, with 10 bases between. This CDR3 is 15 amino acids long. Germline V lookup: CDR1 SGHRS, CDR2 YFSETQ. CDR3 bases: TGCGCCAGCAGCTTTGACAATCCCAACACCGGGGAGCTGTTTTTT. Its translation: CASSFDNPNTGELFF.

In its sample, this clone is medium-sized (0.01 to 0.1%). The chain carries TRBV6-5 and TRBJ1-3, with a weak D call TRBD1 (6 bases). The CDR3 is 14 amino acids. Germline V gene data show CDR1 as MNHEY and CDR2 as SVGAGI. V was trimmed by 6 bases and J by 3 bases, leaving 12 bases between them. CDR3 protein: CASRPRDNGNTIYF. CDR3 bases: TGTGCCAGCAGACCCCGGGACAATGGAAACACCATATATTTT.